This note documents a single TCR beta chain sequence. The antigen remains undetermined. The entry originates in a study of cytomegalovirus exposure and HLA in healthy donors. Across the whole study: Falling in the Caucasian-associated ancestry cluster were 80% to 85% of approximately 400 genotyped donors.

Regarding the study as a whole: The authors later found most CMV-associated TCR beta chains appeared HLA-restricted. Per a prior analysis, the majority of TCR beta V segments were productive roughly 90% or roughly 30% of the time.

All the people who gave samples were healthy bone marrow donors. Primers for the PCR totalled 60 Vbeta and 13 Jbeta. Generated by immunoSEQ multiplex PCR, the TCRdb table keeps only in-frame clones and is missing some. The sample carries more than 95,000 clones, about four fifths recorded once. V lost 4 bases to trimming and J lost 1 base, with 7 bases between them. The germline CDR1 and CDR2 sequences are MNHEY and SVGAGI. This CDR3 comprises 14 residues. The sample comprised PBMCs. This clonotype originated in a young woman in good health and CMV-seronegative. The V gene is TRBV6-5, the J gene TRBJ2-2; tentatively, D is TRBD1 (5 bases). CDR3 nucleotides: TGTGCCAGCAGTTTCGGACAGAACACCGGGGAGCTGTTTTTT. Translating gives CASSFGQNTGELFF.